The 5 T cell receptor beta chains presented below share a single source sample, sequenced in a study of T cells in Graves' hyperthyroidism and ophthalmopathy. TCR beta CDR3 sequences were amplified from RNA transcripts. First-round RT-PCR targeting the TCR CDR3 was performed with the HTBI primer set. TCRdb itself ran the multiplex PCR reads through MiXCR, one entry per CDR3 protein. The top ten clones hold about 22% of a sample with about 350,000 distinct CDR3 sequences, about 14% of them seen once. The source material was blood. The receptor source for this set is a woman in her thirties with Graves' hyperthyroidism.

CDR3 protein: CATSDIAGAPGTQYF. For the CDR3, the DNA is TGTGCCACCAGTGATATAGCGGGAGCCCCGGGTACGCAGTATTTT. The chain carries TRBV24-1 and TRBJ2-3; 9 bases map to TRBD2. The germline CDR1 and CDR2 sequences are KGHDR and SFDVKD. There are 15 residues in the CDR3. V lost 3 bases and J lost 8; bases outside the gene matches: 8.

The V gene is TRBV2, the J gene TRBJ1-1; 7 bases line up with TRBD1. CDR1 and CDR2 (germline): SNHLY, FYNNEI. The CDR3 is 15 residues long. The J segment lost 0 bases and the V segment lost 6 bases, leaving 7 bases of the junction unmatched. CDR3 in amino acids: CASSPGQILNTEAFF. As DNA, the CDR3 is TGTGCCAGCAGCCCGGGACAGATCCTGAACACTGAAGCTTTCTTT.

The rearrangement joins TRBV5-4 to TRBJ1-1; no firm D call. The ends were cut back, 3 bases at V and 1 base at J, with 13 bases in the middle. Germline values: CDR1 SGHNT, CDR2 YYREEE (reference sequence). This CDR3 contains 15 residues. The CDR3 DNA sequence: TGTGCCAGCAGCTGGATGGGTTCCCCGAACACTGAAGCTTTCTTT. It is translated as CASSWMGSPNTEAFF. The whole variable domain, filled in from reference TRBV5-4 and TRBJ1-1, reads ETGVTQSPTHLIKTRGQQVTLRCSSQSGHNTVSWYQQALGQGPQFIFQYYREEENGRGNFPPRFSGLQFPNYSSELNVNALELDDSALYLCASSWMGSPNTEAFFGQGTRLTVV.

This clonotype was detected only a few times. This chain's CDR3 is CASSSRDRVSGGELFF. The CDR3 nucleotides are TGTGCCAGCAGTAGCAGGGACAGGGTTTCCGGCGGGGAGCTGTTTTTT. This chain connects TRBV25-1 to TRBJ2-2; 9 bases match TRBD1. This CDR3 comprises 16 residues. V lost 5 bases and J lost 7; bases outside the gene matches: 11. The V gene's germline CDR1 is MGHDK and CDR2 SYGVNS.

This clonotype was picked up a small number of times. The germline gene is not matched at one end of the junction; a read error may be the cause. The rearrangement joins TRBV6-1 to TRBJ1-3; D remains unclear. The germline gives CDR1 MNHNS, CDR2 SASEGT. This CDR3 is built from 13 residues. The CDR3 DNA sequence: TGTGCCAGCAGGGCAAGCTCTGGAGACACCATATATTTT. Encoded protein: CASRASSGDTIYF.